Listed below are T cell receptor beta chains from one sample, sequenced in a study of blood T cell repertoires in COVID-19. Some clones are missing from TCRdb's copy, which holds only in-frame ones; the method was immunoSEQ multiplex PCR. The sample lists some 300,000 clones, roughly 90% occurring once. What was sequenced was peripheral blood. The receptors derive from a woman aged 30 to 39 with COVID-19, enrolled during active disease. The CDR3 runs from the conserved cysteine through the conserved F or W.

CASSIDGLGRTGELFF,TRBJ2-2,TRBV19
CASSSTGSYNSPLHF,TRBJ1-6,TRBV27
CASSAGQGNEAFF,TRBJ1-1,TRBV7-9
CASPPEEGFNEQFF,TRBJ2-1,TRBV7-9
CASSSSGTSYKETQYF,TRBJ2-5,TRBV7-2
CASSESAGGQETQYF,TRBJ2-5,TRBV25-1
CASLAGNEQFF,TRBJ2-1,TRBV27
CASSLAPGQGASGGSYEQYF,TRBJ2-7,TRBV7-2
CASTPEVNTEAFF,TRBJ1-1,TRBV2
CASSIDPTPTTATDTQYF,TRBJ2-3,TRBV19
CASSLWTGGNEQFF,TRBJ2-1,TRBV9
CASEPGARGRNIQYF,TRBJ2-4,TRBV5-5
CAWAGTGGLRTGELFF,TRBJ2-2,TRBV30